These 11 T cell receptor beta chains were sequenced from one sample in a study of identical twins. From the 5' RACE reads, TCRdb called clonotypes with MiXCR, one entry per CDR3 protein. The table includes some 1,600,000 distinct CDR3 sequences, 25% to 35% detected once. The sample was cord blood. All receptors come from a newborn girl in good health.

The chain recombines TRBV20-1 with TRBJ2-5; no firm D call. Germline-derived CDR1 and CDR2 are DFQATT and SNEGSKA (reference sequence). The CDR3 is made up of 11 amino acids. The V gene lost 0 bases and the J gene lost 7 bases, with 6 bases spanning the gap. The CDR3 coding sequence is TGCAGTGCTAGAGATTGGGGGACCCAGTACTTC. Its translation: CSARDWGTQYF.

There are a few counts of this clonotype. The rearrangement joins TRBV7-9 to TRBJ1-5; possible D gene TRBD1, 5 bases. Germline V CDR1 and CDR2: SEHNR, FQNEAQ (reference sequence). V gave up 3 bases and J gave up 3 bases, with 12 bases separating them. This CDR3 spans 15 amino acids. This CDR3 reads CASSFIGAYNQPQHF. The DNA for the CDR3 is TGTGCCAGCAGCTTTATCGGGGCCTACAATCAGCCCCAGCATTTT.

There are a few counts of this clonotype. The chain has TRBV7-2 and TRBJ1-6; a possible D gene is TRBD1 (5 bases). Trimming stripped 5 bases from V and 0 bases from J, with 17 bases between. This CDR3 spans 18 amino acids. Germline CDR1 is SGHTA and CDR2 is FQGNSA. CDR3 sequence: CASSQGTVISSYNSPLHF. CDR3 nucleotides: TGTGCCAGCAGCCAAGGGACGGTTATCAGCTCCTATAATTCACCCCTCCACTTT.

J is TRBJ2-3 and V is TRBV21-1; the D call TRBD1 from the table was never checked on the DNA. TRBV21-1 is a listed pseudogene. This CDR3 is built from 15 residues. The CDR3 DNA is TGTGCCAGCAGCAAAGGGGGGGCCAGCACAGATACGCAGTATTTT. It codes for CASSKGGASTDTQYF.

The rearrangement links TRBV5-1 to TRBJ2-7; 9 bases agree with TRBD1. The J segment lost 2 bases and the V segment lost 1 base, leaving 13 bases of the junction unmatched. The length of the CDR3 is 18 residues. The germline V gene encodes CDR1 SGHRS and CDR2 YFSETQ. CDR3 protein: CASSLTISGQGLPYEQYF. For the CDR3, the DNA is TGCGCCAGCAGCTTGACCATCAGCGGACAGGGGCTCCCCTACGAGCAGTACTTC.

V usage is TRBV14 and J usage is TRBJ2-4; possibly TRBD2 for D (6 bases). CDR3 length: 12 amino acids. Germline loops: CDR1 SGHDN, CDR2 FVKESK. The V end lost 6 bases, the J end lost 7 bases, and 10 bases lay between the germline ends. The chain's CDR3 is CASSPGSNIQYF. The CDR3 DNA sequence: TGTGCCAGCAGTCCCGGGAGCAACATTCAGTACTTC.

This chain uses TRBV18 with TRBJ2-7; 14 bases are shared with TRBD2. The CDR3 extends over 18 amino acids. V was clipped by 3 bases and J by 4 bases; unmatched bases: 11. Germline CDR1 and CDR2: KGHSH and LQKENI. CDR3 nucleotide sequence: TGTGCCAGCTCACCCGGGACTAGCGGGGGAATATACCCGTACGAGCAGTACTTC. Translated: CASSPGTSGGIYPYEQYF.

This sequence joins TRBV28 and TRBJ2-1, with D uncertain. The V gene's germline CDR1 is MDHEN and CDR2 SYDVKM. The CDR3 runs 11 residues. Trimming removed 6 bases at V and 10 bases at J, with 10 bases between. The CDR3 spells CASRGSYEQFF. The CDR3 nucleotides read TGTGCCAGCAGGGGTAGCTACGAGCAGTTCTTC.

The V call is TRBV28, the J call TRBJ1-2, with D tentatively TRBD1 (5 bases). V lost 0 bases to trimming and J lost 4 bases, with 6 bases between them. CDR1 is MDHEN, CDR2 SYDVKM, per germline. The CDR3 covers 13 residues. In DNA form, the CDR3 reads TGTGCCAGCAGTTTATGGGGGGTCTATGGCTACACCTTC. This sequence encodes CASSLWGVYGYTF.

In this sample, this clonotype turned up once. The CDR3 bases are TGCGCCAGCAGACAAACCGGGACAGGATGGGATGAAAAACTGTTTTTT. Its translation: CASRQTGTGWDEKLFF. The V gene is TRBV5-1, the J gene TRBJ1-4, with 8 bases matching TRBD1. CDR3 length equals 16 residues. Looked up from germline, CDR1 is SGHRS and CDR2 is YFSETQ. The J segment lost 6 bases and the V segment lost 5 bases, leaving 12 bases of the junction unmatched.

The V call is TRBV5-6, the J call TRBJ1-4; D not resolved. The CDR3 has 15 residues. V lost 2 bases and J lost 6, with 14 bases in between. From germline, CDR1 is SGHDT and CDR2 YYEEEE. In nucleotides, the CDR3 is TGTGCCAGCAGCTTTCGAGTCTGGGCAGATGAAAAACTGTTTTTT. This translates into CASSFRVWADEKLFF. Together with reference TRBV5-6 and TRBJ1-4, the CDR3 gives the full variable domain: DAGVTQSPTHLIKTRGQQVTLRCSPKSGHDTVSWYQQALGQGPQFIFQYYEEEERQRGNFPDRFSGHQFPNYSSELNVNALLLGDSALYLCASSFRVWADEKLFFGSGTQLSVL.